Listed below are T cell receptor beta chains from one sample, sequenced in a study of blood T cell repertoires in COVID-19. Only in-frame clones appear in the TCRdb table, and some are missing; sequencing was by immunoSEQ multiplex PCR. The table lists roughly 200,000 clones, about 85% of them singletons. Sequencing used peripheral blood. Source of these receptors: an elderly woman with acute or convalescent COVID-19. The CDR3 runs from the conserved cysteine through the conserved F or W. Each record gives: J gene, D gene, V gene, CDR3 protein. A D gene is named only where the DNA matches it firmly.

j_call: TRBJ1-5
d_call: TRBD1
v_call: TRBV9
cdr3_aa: CASSPGTGGLNQPQHF

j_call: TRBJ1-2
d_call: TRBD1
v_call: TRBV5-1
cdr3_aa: CASSVGQGDYGYTF

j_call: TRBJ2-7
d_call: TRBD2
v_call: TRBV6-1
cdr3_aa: CASSERTSGFFSYEQYF

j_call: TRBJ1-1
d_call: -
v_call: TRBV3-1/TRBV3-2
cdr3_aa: CASRPDSRNTEAFF

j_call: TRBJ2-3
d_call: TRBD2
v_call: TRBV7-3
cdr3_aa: CASSLGDSGSDTQYF

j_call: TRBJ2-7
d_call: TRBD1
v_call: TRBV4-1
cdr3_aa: CASSQIPGTGGVEQYF

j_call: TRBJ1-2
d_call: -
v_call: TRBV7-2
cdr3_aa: CASSPRGVGRDYGYTF

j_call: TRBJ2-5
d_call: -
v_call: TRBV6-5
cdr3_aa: CASSASRETQYF

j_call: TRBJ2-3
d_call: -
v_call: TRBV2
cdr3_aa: CASRVADTQYF

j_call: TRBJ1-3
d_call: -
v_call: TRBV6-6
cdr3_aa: CASSPQDSGNTIYF

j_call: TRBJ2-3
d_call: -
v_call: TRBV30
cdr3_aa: CAWSVQARTGDTQYF

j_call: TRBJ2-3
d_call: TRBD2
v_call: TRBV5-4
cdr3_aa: CASSLGTSEAYDTQYF

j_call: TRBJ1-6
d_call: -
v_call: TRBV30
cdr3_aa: CAWGSSYNSPLHF

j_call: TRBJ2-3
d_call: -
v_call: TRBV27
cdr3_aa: CASKVGDTQYF

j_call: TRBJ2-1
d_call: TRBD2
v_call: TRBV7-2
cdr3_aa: CASASGLAGVDEQFF

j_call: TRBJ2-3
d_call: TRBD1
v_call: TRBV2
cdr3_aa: CASSEGTGPTDTQYF

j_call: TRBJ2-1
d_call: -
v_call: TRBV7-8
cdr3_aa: CASSSRQSYNEQFF

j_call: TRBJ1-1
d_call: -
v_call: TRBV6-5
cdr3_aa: CASSWGQNTEAFF

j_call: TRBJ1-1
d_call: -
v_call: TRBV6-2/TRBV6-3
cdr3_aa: CASSPPQGLLTEAFF

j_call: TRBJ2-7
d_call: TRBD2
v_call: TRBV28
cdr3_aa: CASSNSGVSYEQYF

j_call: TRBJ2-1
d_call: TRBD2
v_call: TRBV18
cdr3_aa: CASSPSLAGDPNEQFF

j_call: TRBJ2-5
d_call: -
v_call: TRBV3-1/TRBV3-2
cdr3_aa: CASSQGGSQETQYF

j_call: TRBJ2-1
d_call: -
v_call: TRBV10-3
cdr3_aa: CAISGTESNEQFF

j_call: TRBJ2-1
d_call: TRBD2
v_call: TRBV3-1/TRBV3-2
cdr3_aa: CASSTTGGGHNEQFF

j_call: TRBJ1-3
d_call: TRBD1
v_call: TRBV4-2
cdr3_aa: CASRETGSSGNTIYF

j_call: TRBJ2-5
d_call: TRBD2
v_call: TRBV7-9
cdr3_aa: CASNGLAGGRKETQYF

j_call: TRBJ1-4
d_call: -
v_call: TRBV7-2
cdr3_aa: CASSLGGRRNEKLFF

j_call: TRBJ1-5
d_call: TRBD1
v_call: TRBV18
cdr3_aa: CASSPIGQGNQPQHF

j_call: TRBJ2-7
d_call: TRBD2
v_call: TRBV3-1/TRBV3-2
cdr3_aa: CASSQVGGNYEQYF

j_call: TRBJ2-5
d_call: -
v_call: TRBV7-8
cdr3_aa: CASSLPRRLSRETQYF

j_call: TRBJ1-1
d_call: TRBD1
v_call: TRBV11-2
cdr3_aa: CASSLNRGYTEAFF

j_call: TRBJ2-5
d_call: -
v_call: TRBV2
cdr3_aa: CASRNTRGGETQYF

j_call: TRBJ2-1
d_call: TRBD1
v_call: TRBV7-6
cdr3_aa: CASSQMTGGRTGGNEQFF

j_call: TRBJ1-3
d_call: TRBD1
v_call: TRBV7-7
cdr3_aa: CASSLKRWDRIGVEGNTIYF

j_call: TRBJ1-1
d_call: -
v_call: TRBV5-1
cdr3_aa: CASSRTVSMNTEAFF

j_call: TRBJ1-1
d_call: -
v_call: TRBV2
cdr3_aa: CASNRGATEAFF

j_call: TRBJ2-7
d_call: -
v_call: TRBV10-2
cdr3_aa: CASSPGLSYEQYF

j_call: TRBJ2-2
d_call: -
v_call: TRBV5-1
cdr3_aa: CASSLPGLSTGELFF